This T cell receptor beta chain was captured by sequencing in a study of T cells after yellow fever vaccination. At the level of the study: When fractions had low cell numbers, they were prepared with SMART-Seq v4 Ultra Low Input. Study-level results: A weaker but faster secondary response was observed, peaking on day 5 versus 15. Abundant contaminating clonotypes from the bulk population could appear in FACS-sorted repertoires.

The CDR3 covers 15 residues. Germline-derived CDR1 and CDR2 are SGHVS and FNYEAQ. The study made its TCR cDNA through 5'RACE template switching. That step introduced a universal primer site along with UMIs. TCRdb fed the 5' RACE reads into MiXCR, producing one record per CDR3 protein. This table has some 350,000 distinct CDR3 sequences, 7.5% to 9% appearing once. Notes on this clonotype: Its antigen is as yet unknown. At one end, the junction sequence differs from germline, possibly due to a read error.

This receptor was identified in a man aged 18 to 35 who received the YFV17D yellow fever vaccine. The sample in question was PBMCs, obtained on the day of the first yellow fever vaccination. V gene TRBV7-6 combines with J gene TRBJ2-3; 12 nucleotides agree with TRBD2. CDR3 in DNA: TGTGCCAGCAGCCTAGCGGGGGGGCCAATGGATACGCAGTATTTT. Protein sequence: CASSLAGGPMDTQYF.